The rows below give T cell receptor beta chains drawn from one sample of a study of cytomegalovirus exposure and HLA in healthy donors. TCRdb keeps only in-frame clones here, not all; method: immunoSEQ multiplex PCR. Altogether fewer than 250,000 clones are present, around 75% being singletons, with the ten largest covering 3.1%. Input material: PBMCs. Source of these receptors: a woman aged 25-40 years in good health and CMV-seropositive. Both conserved end residues are part of each CDR3. The order of the fields is CDR3 DNA, CDR3 protein, clone size, V gene, CDR3 length, J gene, D gene. A D gene is named only where the DNA matches it firmly. Expanded clones get a size class; other rows say once, few or many, or leave the size out.

DNA: TGTGCCAGCAGCCAAGCGGGGAGGATCACCGGGGAGCTGTTTTTT; CDR3: CASSQAGRITGELFF; size: -; V: TRBV14; length: 15; J: TRBJ2-2; D: -
DNA: TGTGCCAGCAGCGTGCGCGGGACAGGGCCTGAAAAACTGTTTTTT; CDR3: CASSVRGTGPEKLFF; size: -; V: TRBV9; length: 15; J: TRBJ1-4; D: TRBD1
DNA: TGTGCCAGCAGTTCTGGTGGGGGCGGTAATACGCAGTATTTT; CDR3: CASSSGGGGNTQYF; size: -; V: TRBV6-1; length: 14; J: TRBJ2-3; D: -
DNA: TGTGCCACCGCGAGGAGGGGGCTCACAGATACGCAGTATTTT; CDR3: CATARRGLTDTQYF; size: -; V: TRBV18; length: 14; J: TRBJ2-3; D: -
DNA: TGTGCCAGCAGTTACTCGAGGGGGAACTCTGGAAACACCATATATTTT; CDR3: CASSYSRGNSGNTIYF; size: -; V: TRBV6-5; length: 16; J: TRBJ1-3; D: -
DNA: TGTGCCAGCTCACCACTCAACAGGGGTGGGAATGAGCAGTTCTTC; CDR3: CASSPLNRGGNEQFF; size: -; V: TRBV18; length: 15; J: TRBJ2-1; D: TRBD1
DNA: TGTGCCAGCAGCCCCTTCACAGATACGCAGTATTTT; CDR3: CASSPFTDTQYF; size: -; V: TRBV7-2; length: 12; J: TRBJ2-3; D: -
DNA: TGTGCCAGCCGCAGGGGTTGGGGCACAGATACGCAGTATTTT; CDR3: CASRRGWGTDTQYF; size: few; V: TRBV6-1; length: 14; J: TRBJ2-3; D: -
DNA: TGTGCCAGTAGTCCCCGGGGGGGGAGCAATCAGCCCCAGCATTTT; CDR3: CASSPRGGSNQPQHF; size: -; V: TRBV19; length: 15; J: TRBJ1-5; D: -
DNA: TGTGCCAGTAGGATGGGGCGAGAGACCCAGTACTTC; CDR3: CASRMGRETQYF; size: -; V: TRBV2; length: 12; J: TRBJ2-5; D: -
DNA: TGTGCCAGCAGTGAATGGCTAGCGGGATACACCGGGGAGCTGTTTTTT; CDR3: CASSEWLAGYTGELFF; size: -; V: TRBV6-4; length: 16; J: TRBJ2-2; D: TRBD2
DNA: TGTGCCAGCAGCCGGGGGAACCAGCTGGCCGACGAGCAGTACTTC; CDR3: CASSRGNQLADEQYF; size: -; V: TRBV7-9; length: 15; J: TRBJ2-7; D: -
DNA: TGTGCCAGCAGTCCGGGACAGGGGAAAGAGACCCAGTACTTC; CDR3: CASSPGQGKETQYF; size: few; V: TRBV6-6; length: 14; J: TRBJ2-5; D: TRBD1
DNA: TGTGCCAGCAGCCAAGTCGCGACAGGGGGTTTCGCTGGGGCCAACGTCCTGACTTTC; CDR3: CASSQVATGGFAGANVLTF; size: -; V: TRBV4-2; length: 19; J: TRBJ2-6; D: TRBD1